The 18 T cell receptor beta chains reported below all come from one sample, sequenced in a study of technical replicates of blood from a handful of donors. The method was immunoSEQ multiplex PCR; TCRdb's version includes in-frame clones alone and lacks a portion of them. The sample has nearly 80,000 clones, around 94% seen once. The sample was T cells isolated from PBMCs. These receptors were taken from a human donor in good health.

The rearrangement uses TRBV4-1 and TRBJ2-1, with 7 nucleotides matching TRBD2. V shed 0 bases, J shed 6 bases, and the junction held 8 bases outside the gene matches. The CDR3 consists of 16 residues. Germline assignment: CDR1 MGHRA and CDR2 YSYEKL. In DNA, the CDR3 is TGCGCCAGCAGCCAAGACCCAGCGGGAAAGCGCAATGAGCAGTTCTTC. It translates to CASSQDPAGKRNEQFF.

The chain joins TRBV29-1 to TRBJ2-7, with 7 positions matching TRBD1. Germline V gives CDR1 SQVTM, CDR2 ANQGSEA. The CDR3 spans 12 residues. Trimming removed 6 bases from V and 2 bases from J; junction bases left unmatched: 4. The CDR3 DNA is TGCAGCGTCTTGGACAGGCCCTACGAGCAGTACTTC. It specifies CSVLDRPYEQYF.

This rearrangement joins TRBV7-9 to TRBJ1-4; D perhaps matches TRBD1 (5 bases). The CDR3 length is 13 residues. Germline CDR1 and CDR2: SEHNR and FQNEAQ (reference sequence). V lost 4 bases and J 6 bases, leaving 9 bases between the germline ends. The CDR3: CASSSGGYEKLFF. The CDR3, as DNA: TGTGCCAGCAGCTCCGGGGGATATGAAAAACTGTTTTTT.

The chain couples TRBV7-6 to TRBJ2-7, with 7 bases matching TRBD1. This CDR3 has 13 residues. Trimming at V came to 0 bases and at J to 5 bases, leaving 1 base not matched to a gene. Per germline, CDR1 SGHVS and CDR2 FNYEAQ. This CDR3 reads CASSLARGHEQYF. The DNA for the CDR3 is TGTGCCAGCAGCTTAGCGAGGGGGCACGAGCAGTACTTC.

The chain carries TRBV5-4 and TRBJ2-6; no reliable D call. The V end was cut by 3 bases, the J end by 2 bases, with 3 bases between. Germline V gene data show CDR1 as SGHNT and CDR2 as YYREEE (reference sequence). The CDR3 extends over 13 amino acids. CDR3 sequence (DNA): TGTGCCAGCAGCTATACTGGGGCCAACGTCCTGACTTTC. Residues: CASSYTGANVLTF.

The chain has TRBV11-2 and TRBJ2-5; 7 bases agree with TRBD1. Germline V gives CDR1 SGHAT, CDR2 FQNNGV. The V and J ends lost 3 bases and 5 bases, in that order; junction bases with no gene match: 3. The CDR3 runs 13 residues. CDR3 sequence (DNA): TGTGCCAGCAGCTTGACAGGGCCCGAGACCCAGTACTTC. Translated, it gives CASSLTGPETQYF.

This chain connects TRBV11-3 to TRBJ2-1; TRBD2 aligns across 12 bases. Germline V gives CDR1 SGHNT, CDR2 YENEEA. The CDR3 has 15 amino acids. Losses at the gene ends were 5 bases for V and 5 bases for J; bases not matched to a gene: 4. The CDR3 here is CASSLGLAGNNEQFF. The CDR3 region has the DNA TGTGCCAGCAGCCTTGGACTAGCGGGGAACAATGAGCAGTTCTTC.

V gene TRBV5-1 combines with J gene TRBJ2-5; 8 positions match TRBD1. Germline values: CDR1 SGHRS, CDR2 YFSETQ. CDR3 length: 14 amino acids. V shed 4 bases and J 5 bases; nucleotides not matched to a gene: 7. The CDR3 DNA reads TGCGCCAGCAGCCCTGGACAGGGTAGGGAGACCCAGTACTTC. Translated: CASSPGQGRETQYF.

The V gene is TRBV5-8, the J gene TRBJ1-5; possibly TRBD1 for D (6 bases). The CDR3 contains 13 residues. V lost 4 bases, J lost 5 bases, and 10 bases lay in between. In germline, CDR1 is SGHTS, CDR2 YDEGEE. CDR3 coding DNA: TGTGCCAGCAGCCGGACAGCAGATCAGCCCCAGCATTTT. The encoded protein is CASSRTADQPQHF.

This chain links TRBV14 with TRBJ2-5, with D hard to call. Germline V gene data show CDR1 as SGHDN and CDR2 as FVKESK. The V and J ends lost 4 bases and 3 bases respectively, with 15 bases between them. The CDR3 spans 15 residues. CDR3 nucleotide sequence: TGTGCCAGCAGCCCGAGACTCGGATCTGAAGAGACCCAGTACTTC. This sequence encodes CASSPRLGSEETQYF.

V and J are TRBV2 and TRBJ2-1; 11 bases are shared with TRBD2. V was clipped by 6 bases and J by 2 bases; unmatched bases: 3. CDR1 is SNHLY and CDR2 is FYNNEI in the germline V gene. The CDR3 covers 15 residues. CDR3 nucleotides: TGTGCCAGCAGCCCGGGACTAGCGGCCTACAATGAGCAGTTCTTC. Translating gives CASSPGLAAYNEQFF.

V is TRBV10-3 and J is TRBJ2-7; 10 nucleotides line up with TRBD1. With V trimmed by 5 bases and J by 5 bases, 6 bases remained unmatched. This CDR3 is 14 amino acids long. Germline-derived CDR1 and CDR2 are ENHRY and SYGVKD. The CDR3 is CAISPGQGPDEQYF. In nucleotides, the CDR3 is TGTGCCATCAGTCCGGGACAGGGGCCTGACGAGCAGTACTTC.

CDR3 loop: CASSLTGVGYTF. DNA of the CDR3: TGTGCCAGCAGTTTAACAGGGGTTGGCTACACCTTC. V and J are TRBV28 and TRBJ1-2; 7 bases map to TRBD1. V shed 2 bases, J shed 7 bases, and the junction held 1 base outside the gene matches. This CDR3 comprises 12 residues. The germline V gene has CDR1 MDHEN and CDR2 SYDVKM.

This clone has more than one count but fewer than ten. The chain's CDR3 is CASSLTGVYEQYF. CDR3 sequence (DNA): TGTGCCAGTAGTTTAACAGGGGTGTACGAGCAGTACTTC. The chain employs TRBV19 and TRBJ2-7; TRBD1 matches at 7 bases. The CDR3 is made up of 13 amino acids. V gave up 5 bases and J gave up 4 bases; unmatched junction bases: 5. Germline loops: CDR1 LNHDA, CDR2 SQIVND (reference sequence). The complete variable domain, with remaining parts taken from reference TRBV19 and TRBJ2-7, reads DGGITQSPKYLFRKEGQNVTLSCEQNLNHDAMYWYRQDPGQGLRLIYYSQIVNDFQKGDIAEGYSVSREKKESFPLTVTSAQKNPTAFYLCASSLTGVYEQYFGPGTRLTVT.

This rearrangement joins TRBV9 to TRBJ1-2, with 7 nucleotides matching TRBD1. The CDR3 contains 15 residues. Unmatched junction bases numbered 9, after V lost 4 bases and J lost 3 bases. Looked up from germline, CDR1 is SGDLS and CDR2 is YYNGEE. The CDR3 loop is CASSLTGEWDYGYTF. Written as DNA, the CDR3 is TGTGCCAGCAGCCTTACAGGGGAATGGGACTATGGCTACACCTTC.

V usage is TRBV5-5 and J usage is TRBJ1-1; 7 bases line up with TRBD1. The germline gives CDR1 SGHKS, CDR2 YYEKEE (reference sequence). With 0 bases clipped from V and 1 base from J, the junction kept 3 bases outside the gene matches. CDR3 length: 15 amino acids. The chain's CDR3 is CASSLEGQQNTEAFF. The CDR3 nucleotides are TGTGCCAGCAGCTTGGAGGGACAGCAGAACACTGAAGCTTTCTTT.

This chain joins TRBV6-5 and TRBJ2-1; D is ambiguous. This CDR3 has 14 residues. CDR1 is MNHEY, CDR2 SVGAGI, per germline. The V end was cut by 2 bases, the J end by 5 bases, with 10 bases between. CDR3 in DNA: TGTGCCAGCAGTTACGTACAGAATCACAATGAGCAGTTCTTC. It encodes CASSYVQNHNEQFF.

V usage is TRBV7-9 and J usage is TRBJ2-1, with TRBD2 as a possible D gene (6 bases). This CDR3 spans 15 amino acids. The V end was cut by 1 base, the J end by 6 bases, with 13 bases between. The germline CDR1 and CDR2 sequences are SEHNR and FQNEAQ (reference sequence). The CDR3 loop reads CASSLEGGIANEQFF. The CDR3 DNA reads TGTGCCAGCAGCTTAGAGGGCGGGATCGCCAATGAGCAGTTCTTC.